Many counts were recorded for the clone carrying this TCR beta chain. Antigen specificity is unknown. This sample was included in a study of regulatory T cells in long-lasting Graves disease. Regarding time point: newly diagnosed GD, antithyroid drugs for less than 3 months. Generation of the TCR library employed RNA extracted from PBMCs. Findings of the study overall: Study was limited to peripheral blood, excluding thyroid tissue.

The authors built TCR beta libraries using iRepertoire HTBI primers and Arm-PCR of CDR3 regions. TCRdb called the multiplex PCR reads again in MiXCR, with one record for every CDR3 protein. The sample consists of approximately 460,000 distinct CDR3 sequences, roughly 15% of them appearing once. Trimming pared 1 base from V and 8 bases from J, leaving 17 bases between. The CDR3 spans 16 residues. The data were also submitted as part of a second study, on T cells in Graves' hyperthyroidism and ophthalmopathy.

The chain uses TRBV12-3 or TRBV12-4 and TRBJ1-4, with D possibly TRBD1 on 6 matching bases. Here the sequenced sample was peripheral blood mononuclear cells (PBMCs), taken at new diagnosis, from a patient treated with antithyroid drugs. This TCR derives from a woman in her twenties or thirties with Graves disease. Here the CDR3 DNA reads TGTGCCAGCAGTTTAGTGGAGTGGGGGCGGTTCGAAAAACTGTTTTTT. Protein sequence: CASSLVEWGRFEKLFF.